This T cell receptor (beta chain) emerged from a study of cytomegalovirus exposure and HLA in healthy donors. Germline lookup yields CDR1 SGHVS and CDR2 FQNEAQ. The CDR3 is 16 residues long. The trim removed 5 bases at V and 0 bases at J, leaving 8 bases unmatched. The study ran its PCR with 60 Vbeta and 13 Jbeta primers. Assay: immunoSEQ multiplex PCR; the TCRdb copy retains only in-frame clones and omits some. Of 150,000 to 200,000 clones detected, roughly 80% appear once; the ten largest clones hold about 0.76%. Sequencing used PBMCs. The source of this sequence is a woman aged 18-29 years in good health and CMV-seronegative. This chain links TRBV7-8 with TRBJ2-7, with 9 bases lining up with TRBD2. The CDR3 is CASSPTGLASSYEQYF. CDR3 nucleotide sequence: TGTGCCAGCAGCCCAACCGGACTAGCGAGCTCCTACGAGCAGTACTTC.